Given below is one T cell receptor (beta chain) in context. This specimen belongs to a study of shared clonotypes between healthy human individuals. For the study at large: CD8 memory received one plate per donor, CD8 naive two, CD4 memory three and CD4 naive three.

CD8 cells regarded as naive lacked CD45RO, were positively chosen for CCR7, and omitted terminally differentiated effector memory CD45RA+ cells. Germline CDR1 is SGHDT and CDR2 is YYEEEE. This CDR3 has 13 amino acids. Trimming removed 3 bases at V and 6 bases at J, with 11 bases between. Clones were sequenced by immunoSEQ multiplex PCR, and TCRdb holds only the in-frame ones, with some missing. This table has roughly 2 million clones, over 85% appearing once. The chain recombines TRBV5-6 with TRBJ2-3; tentative D call: TRBD1 (6 bases). Sequences were obtained from naive CD8+ T cells sorted from blood. This TCR was recovered from a young man in good health. This CDR3 is CASSSGRGDTQYF. The CDR3, as DNA: TGTGCCAGCAGCTCCGGTAGGGGGGATACGCAGTATTTT. Variable domain in full (rest from reference TRBV5-6 and TRBJ2-3): DAGVTQSPTHLIKTRGQQVTLRCSPKSGHDTVSWYQQALGQGPQFIFQYYEEEERQRGNFPDRFSGHQFPNYSSELNVNALLLGDSALYLCASSSGRGDTQYFGPGTRLTVL.